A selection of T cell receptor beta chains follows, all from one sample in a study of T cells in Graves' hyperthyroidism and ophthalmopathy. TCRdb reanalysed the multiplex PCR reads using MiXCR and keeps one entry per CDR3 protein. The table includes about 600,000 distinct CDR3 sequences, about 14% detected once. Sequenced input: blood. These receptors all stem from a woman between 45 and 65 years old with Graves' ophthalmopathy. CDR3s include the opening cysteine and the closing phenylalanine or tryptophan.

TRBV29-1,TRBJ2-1,CSVDRILYNEQFF
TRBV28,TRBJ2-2,CASRIIGELFF
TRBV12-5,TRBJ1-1,CASGSPGGSGAEAFF
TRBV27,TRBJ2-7,CASSSYGAFYEQYF
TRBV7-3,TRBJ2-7,CASSLVASVGYEQYF
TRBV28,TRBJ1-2,CASSDPIGLRNYGCTF
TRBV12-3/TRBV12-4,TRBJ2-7,CASSSIGQGRTSYEQYF
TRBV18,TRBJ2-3,CASSANGADTQYF
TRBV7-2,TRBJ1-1,CASSLFGAGTEAFF
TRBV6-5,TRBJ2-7,CASSYVSSYEQYF
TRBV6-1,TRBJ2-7,CASRDRRGLPYEQYF
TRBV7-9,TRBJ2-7,CASSWDRDPYEQYF
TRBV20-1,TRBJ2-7,CSAKGQIYEQYF
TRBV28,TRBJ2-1,CASSFVGQRRNEQFF
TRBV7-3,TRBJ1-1,CASSLTRDSVVAFF
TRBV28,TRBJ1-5,CAGSPWTGSGNQPQHF
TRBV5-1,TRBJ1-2,CASSLGTGAPNYGYTF
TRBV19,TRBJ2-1,CASSVPGLAEITSYNEQFF
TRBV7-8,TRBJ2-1,CASSLVVMGPLSSYNEQFF
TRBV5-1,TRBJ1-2,CASSLSEQAGGYTF
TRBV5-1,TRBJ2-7,CASSYGTSGSPHEQYF
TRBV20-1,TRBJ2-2,CSASLVNTGELFF
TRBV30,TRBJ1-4,CAWSVRRRRANEKLFF
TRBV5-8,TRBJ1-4,CASSLAGTGSEKLLF
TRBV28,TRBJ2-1,CASSSLGRVDNEQFF
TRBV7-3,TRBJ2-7,CASSPQQGSLEQYF
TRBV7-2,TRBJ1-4,CASSLVIGRGLGTNEKLFF
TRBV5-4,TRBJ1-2,CACGANYGYTF
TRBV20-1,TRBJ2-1,CSASQNRGGANEQFF
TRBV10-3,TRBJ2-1,CAAGGRLDNEQFF
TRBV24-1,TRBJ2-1,CATTATSGSREQFF
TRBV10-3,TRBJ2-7,CAIRDPGTSSYEQYF
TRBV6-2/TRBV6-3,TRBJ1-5,CASSSGDYSNQPQHF
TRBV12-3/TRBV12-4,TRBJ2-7,CASSIQTGQNYEQYF
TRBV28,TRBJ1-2,CASSPPGAGYGYTF
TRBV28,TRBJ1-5,CASSLFRAGGNQPQHF
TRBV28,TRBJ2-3,CASSVSPIAGVGTDTQYF
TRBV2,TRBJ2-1,CASNPQGSYNEQFF
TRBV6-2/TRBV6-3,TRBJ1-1,CASSYSISTGWSTEAFF
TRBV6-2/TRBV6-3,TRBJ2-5,CASSFRLTEETQYF
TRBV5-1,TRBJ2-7,CASSLYLRREQYF
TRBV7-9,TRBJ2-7,CASSFQGASYEQYF
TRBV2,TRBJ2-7,CASSADRTYEQYF
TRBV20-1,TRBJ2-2,CSAPIQGLGELFF
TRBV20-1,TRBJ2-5,CSASIQGRSETQYF
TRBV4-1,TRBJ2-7,CASSQVLAGGPDEQYF
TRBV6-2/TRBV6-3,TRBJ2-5,CASSYREETQYF
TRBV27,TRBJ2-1,CASSRGTRNQDNEQFF